One and the same sample provided the 17 T cell receptor beta chains below, sequenced in a study of neoadjuvant nivolumab and ipilimumab in lung cancer. Profiled with immunoSEQ multiplex PCR; TCRdb holds only in-frame clones, not every one. The table records around 24,000 clones, 82% of them present only once. Specimen: tumor tissue, collected after neoadjuvant nivolumab, alone or with ipilimumab, at or shortly before surgery. These receptors were collected from an adult with non-small cell lung cancer.

This clone was detected a few times. The CDR3 nucleotides are TGTGCTAGTGGTTTTGGGCGGGAGTCTTACAATGAGCAGTTCTTC. It is translated as CASGFGRESYNEQFF. The chain uses TRBV12-5 and TRBJ2-1; 7 bases align to TRBD2. Germline V gene sequence: CDR1 LGHNT, CDR2 FRNRAP. This CDR3 region has 15 residues. V lost 3 bases to trimming and J lost 4 bases; unmatched junction nucleotides: 6.

The CDR3 DNA reads as TGCAGTGCAGGAAGGCTAAATGAGCAGTTCTTC. Translating it yields CSAGRLNEQFF. The rearrangement links TRBV20-1 to TRBJ2-1; no reliable D call. V shed 6 bases and J shed 7 bases, with 10 bases lying between them. This CDR3 contains 11 residues. CDR1 is DFQATT and CDR2 is SNEGSKA in the germline V gene (reference sequence).

The chain joins TRBV6-5 to TRBJ1-4; TRBD1 might be the D (6 bases). Germline assignment: CDR1 MNHEY and CDR2 SVGAGI. There are 14 residues in the CDR3. V shed 6 bases and J shed 8 bases, with 16 bases lying between them. CDR3 nucleotides: TGTGCCAGCAGGATGGGGGGGCGCCGGGAAAAACTGTTTTTT. This translates into CASRMGGRREKLFF.

J is TRBJ2-2 and V is TRBV5-5; 9 bases line up with TRBD2. This CDR3 comprises 15 residues. Trimming cost V 6 bases and J 4 bases; bases outside gene matches: 7. Germline assignment: CDR1 SGHKS and CDR2 YYEKEE (reference sequence). Written as DNA, the CDR3 is TGTGCCAGCAACTTAGCGGGGGCGGGCACCGGGGAGCTGTTTTTT. Protein sequence: CASNLAGAGTGELFF.

The chain employs TRBV1 and TRBJ2-5; the D segment call TRBD2 is taken from the table without a DNA check. TRBV1 is a pseudogene locus. The CDR3 has 10 residues. The CDR3 nucleotides are TGCACCACCCTACGTGAGACCCAGTACTTC. It translates to CTTLRETQYF.

The V call is TRBV7-9, the J call TRBJ2-1; 8 bases are a match to TRBD2. J gave up 10 bases and V 5 bases, and 19 bases lay outside the gene matches. Germline values: CDR1 SEHNR, CDR2 FQNEAQ (reference sequence). The length of the CDR3 is 17 residues. CDR3 nucleotide sequence: TGTGCCAGCAGCCCGCCCAGGCCGGGACTAGTTGTCAGGGAGCAGTTCTTC. Translating gives CASSPPRPGLVVREQFF.

The gene calls are TRBV11-2 and TRBJ2-2; D ambiguous. This CDR3 is 16 amino acids long. Per germline, CDR1 SGHAT and CDR2 FQNNGV. The ends were cut back, 2 bases at V and 5 bases at J, with 15 bases in the middle. CDR3 region: CASSLLEGPWTGELFF. As DNA, the CDR3 is TGTGCCAGCAGCTTACTAGAAGGTCCCTGGACCGGGGAGCTGTTTTTT.

The chain joins TRBV7-9 to TRBJ1-2, with D unclear. Trimming took off 5 bases at V and 3 bases at J, with 13 bases between the two ends. The CDR3 contains 14 residues. The germline V gene encodes CDR1 SEHNR and CDR2 FQNEAQ (reference sequence). The CDR3 loop is CASSQVLNHYGYTF. DNA for the CDR3: TGTGCCAGCAGCCAAGTCCTGAATCACTATGGCTACACCTTC.

The chain carries TRBV7-8 and TRBJ1-2; the D gene is possibly TRBD1 (5 bases). Per germline, CDR1 SGHVS and CDR2 FQNEAQ. The length of the CDR3 is 14 residues. Trimming took 3 bases from V and 3 from J, leaving 11 bases between them. The CDR3, as DNA: TGTGCCAGCAGCTTGGCCCAGGGTTACTATGGCTACACCTTC. Protein product: CASSLAQGYYGYTF.

The chain carries TRBV18 and TRBJ2-1; no definite D call. The CDR3 has 15 amino acids. Germline V CDR1 and CDR2: KGHSH, LQKENI. The V and J ends lost 3 bases and 4 bases respectively, with 13 bases between them. DNA of the CDR3: TGTGCCAGCTCACCCTCGAAGGTAAATTACAATGAGCAGTTCTTC. It yields the protein CASSPSKVNYNEQFF.

The CDR3 DNA sequence: TGTGCCAGCAGCTTAGAACCTAGGGCCGGGGGCTACACCTTC. This codes for CASSLEPRAGGYTF. This chain uses TRBV11-2 with TRBJ1-2; D unresolved. V lost 0 bases, J lost 8 bases, and 13 bases lay in between. Germline V gene sequence: CDR1 SGHAT, CDR2 FQNNGV. This CDR3 has 14 residues.

The V gene is TRBV18, the J gene TRBJ1-5, with D unresolved. This CDR3 spans 13 amino acids. Trimming pared 1 base from V and 11 bases from J, leaving 12 bases between. Germline-derived CDR1 and CDR2 are KGHSH and LQKENI. Written as DNA, the CDR3 is TGTGCCAGCTCACCACTGCAGAGCGGAGCCCAGCATTTT. Translating it yields CASSPLQSGAQHF.

This clone was seen once. J is TRBJ1-1 and V is TRBV10-2, with D tentatively TRBD1 (5 bases). The CDR3 sequence is 13 residues long. CDR1 and CDR2 (germline): WSHSY, SAAADI. The ends were cut back, 9 bases at V and 2 bases at J, with 13 bases in the middle. The CDR3 nucleotides read TGCGCCAGTACCCTCAGGGAAAACACTGAAGCTTTCTTT. Its translation is CASTLRENTEAFF.

This clone occurred a few times. The chain has TRBV6-1 and TRBJ2-7, with a tentative D call TRBD1 (6 bases). With 0 bases removed from V and 11 bases from J, the gap between germline ends came to 14 bases. The germline V gene has CDR1 MNHNS and CDR2 SASEGT. The CDR3 contains 13 residues. CDR3 nucleotides: TGTGCCAGCAGTGAAGCTTGGGGACACGGAAAGTACTTC. This codes for CASSEAWGHGKYF.

The chain combines TRBV29-1 with TRBJ1-2; 9 bases fit TRBD1. The J segment lost 6 bases and the V segment lost 7 bases, leaving 3 bases of the junction unmatched. CDR3 size: 11 residues. The germline V gene has CDR1 SQVTM and CDR2 ANQGSEA. The CDR3 region has the DNA TGCAGCGGCGGACAGGGGCATGGCTACACCTTC. It encodes CSGGQGHGYTF.

The genes are TRBV11-3 and TRBJ2-3; D call uncertain. This CDR3 is 15 amino acids long. With 3 bases removed from V and 6 bases from J, the gap between germline ends came to 16 bases. Germline values: CDR1 SGHNT, CDR2 YENEEA. The CDR3 reads CASSLGVTFLDTQYF. The CDR3 DNA is TGTGCCAGCAGCTTGGGCGTTACCTTCTTGGATACGCAGTATTTT.

The gene calls are TRBV18 and TRBJ2-5; D unresolved. Germline CDR1 is KGHSH and CDR2 is LQKENI. CDR3 length equals 11 residues. V was trimmed by 3 bases and J by 5 bases, leaving 4 bases between them. The CDR3 DNA reads as TGTGCCAGCTCACCTGGGGAGACCCAGTACTTC. Translated, it gives CASSPGETQYF.